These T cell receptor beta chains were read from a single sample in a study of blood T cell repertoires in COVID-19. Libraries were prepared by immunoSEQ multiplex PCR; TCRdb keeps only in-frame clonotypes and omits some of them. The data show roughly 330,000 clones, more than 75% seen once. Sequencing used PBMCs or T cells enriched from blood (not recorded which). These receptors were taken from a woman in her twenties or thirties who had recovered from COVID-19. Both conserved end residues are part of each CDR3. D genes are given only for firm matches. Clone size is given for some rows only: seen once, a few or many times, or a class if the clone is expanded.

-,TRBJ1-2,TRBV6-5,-,TGTGCCAGCACCCAGTATTCGCCTAACTATGGCTACACCTTC,CASTQYSPNYGYTF
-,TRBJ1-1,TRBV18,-,TGTGCCAGCTCACCGGGGCCTGAAGCTTTCTTT,CASSPGPEAFF
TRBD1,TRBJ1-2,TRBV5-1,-,TGCGCCAGCAGCTTCTTTGGACAGGGAATAAACGACGGCTACACCTTC,CASSFFGQGINDGYTF
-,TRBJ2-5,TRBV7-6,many,TGTGCCAGCAGCTTAGCGGGAGGGGGATCGGAGACCCAGTACTTC,CASSLAGGGSETQYF
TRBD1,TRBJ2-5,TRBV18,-,TGTGCCACCACGGCTGGGACAGGGAGAGAGACCCAGTACTTC,CATTAGTGRETQYF
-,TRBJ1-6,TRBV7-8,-,TGTGCCAGCAGCTTACGAGCGGCTAATTCACCCCTCCACTTT,CASSLRAANSPLHF
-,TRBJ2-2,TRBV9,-,TGTGCCAGCAGCGACAGCACCGGGGAGCTGTTTTTT,CASSDSTGELFF
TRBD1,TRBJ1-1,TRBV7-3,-,TGTGCCAGCAGCAACCCGGGACAGGGCACCTCTGAAGCTTTCTTT,CASSNPGQGTSEAFF
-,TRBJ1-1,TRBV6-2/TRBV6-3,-,TGTGCCAGCAGTTACTCGGCGGGGGTTCCTGAAGCTTTCTTT,CASSYSAGVPEAFF
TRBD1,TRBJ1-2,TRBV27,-,TGTGCCAGCAGGCCGACAGGGAGCTATGGCTACACCTTC,CASRPTGSYGYTF
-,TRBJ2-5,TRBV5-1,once,TGCGCCAGCAGCTTGGGCCCCGGGGGGCTGAGAGAGACCCAGTACTTC,CASSLGPGGLRETQYF
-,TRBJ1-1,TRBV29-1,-,TGCAGCGTTGAAAAAATGGTATCGAGCACTGAAGCTTTCTTT,CSVEKMVSSTEAFF
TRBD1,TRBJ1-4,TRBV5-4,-,TGTGCCAGCAGCTCTGGGGACAGGGGGCCTACTAATGAAAAACTGTTTTTT,CASSSGDRGPTNEKLFF
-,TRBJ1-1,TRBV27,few,TGTGCCACCTCCGAGGGAAGGGAAGCTTTCTTT,CATSEGREAFF
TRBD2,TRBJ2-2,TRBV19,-,TGTGCCAGTAGGCTAGCGGGGGGGACCGGGGAGCTGTTTTTT,CASRLAGGTGELFF
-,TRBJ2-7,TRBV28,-,TGTGCCAGCACCCTTCGCGGGGCGACCTACGAGCAGTACTTC,CASTLRGATYEQYF
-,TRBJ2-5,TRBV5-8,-,TGTGCCAGCAGCTTGTACCACATCCAAGAGACCCAGTACTTC,CASSLYHIQETQYF
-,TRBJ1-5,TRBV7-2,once,TGTGCCAGCAGCTTAGGGCACAGGGTCAATCAGCCCCAGCATTTT,CASSLGHRVNQPQHF
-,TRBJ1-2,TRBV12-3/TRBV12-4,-,TGTGCCAGCAGTTTATTAGACAATTATGGCTACACCTTC,CASSLLDNYGYTF
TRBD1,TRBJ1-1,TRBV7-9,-,TGTGCCAGCAGCTTTACCAGGGGGGACACTGAAGCTTTCTTT,CASSFTRGDTEAFF
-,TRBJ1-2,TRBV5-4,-,TGTGCCAGCAGCCCTCGTCGAGGGTATGGCTACACCTTC,CASSPRRGYGYTF
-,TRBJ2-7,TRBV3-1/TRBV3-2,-,TGTGCCAGCAGCCATGAAACCGGGTCCCCGTGGGAGCAGTACTTC,CASSHETGSPWEQYF
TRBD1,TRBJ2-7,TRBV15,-,TGTGCCACCAGCAGAGACAGACAGGGAGCGGACGAGCAGTACTTC,CATSRDRQGADEQYF
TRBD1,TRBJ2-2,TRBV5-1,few,TGCGCCAGCAGCTCGGGGACAGCCACCGGGGAGCTGTTTTTT,CASSSGTATGELFF
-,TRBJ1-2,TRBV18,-,TGTGCCAGCTCACCACAGGTTGACGTAGCGGACTATGGCTACACCTTC,CASSPQVDVADYGYTF
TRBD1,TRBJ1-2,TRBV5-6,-,TGTGCCAGCAGGGGACAGGGTACGAATGGCTACACCTTC,CASRGQGTNGYTF
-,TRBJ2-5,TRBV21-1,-,TGTGCCAGCAGCAAGCCGCGTCCCCGAGATAAGTCGGGAGCAGAGCAAGAGACCCAGTACTTC,CASSKPRPRDKSGAEQETQYF
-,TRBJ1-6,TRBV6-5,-,TGTGCCAGCAGGATAGGACACATTAATTCACCCCTCCACTTT,CASRIGHINSPLHF
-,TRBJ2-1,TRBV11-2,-,TGTGCCAGCAGCTTGGGGGTAGCGGTTTACAATGAGCAGTTCTTC,CASSLGVAVYNEQFF
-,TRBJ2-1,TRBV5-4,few,TGTGCCAGCAGCTCTAAGGCGAGGAGGGGCACGTACAATGAGCAGTTCTTC,CASSSKARRGTYNEQFF
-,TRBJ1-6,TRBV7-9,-,TGTGCCAGCAGCTCAGGGCCTTCGCCCGATTCACCCCTCCACTTT,CASSSGPSPDSPLHF
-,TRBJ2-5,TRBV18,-,TGTGCCAGCTCACCAGCGGCTGGGACCCAGTACTTC,CASSPAAGTQYF
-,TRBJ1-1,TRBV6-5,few,TGTGCCAGCTCCGGGTCGTTTGGGAACACTGAAGCTTTCTTT,CASSGSFGNTEAFF
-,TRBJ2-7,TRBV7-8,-,TGTGCCAGCAGCCCCCCCGGCTCCTACGAGCAGTACTTC,CASSPPGSYEQYF
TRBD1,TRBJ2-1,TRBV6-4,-,TGTGCCAGCAGCGAGGACAGGGGTGGCAATGAGCAGTTCTTC,CASSEDRGGNEQFF
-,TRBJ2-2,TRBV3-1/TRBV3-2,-,TGTGCCAGCAGCCAAGTTTTCGTCCGGGTCAGGGGTCAGTATAACACCGGGGAGCTGTTTTTT,CASSQVFVRVRGQYNTGELFF
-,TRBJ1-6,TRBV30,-,TGTGCCTTTCGGACAGACAACACCTATAATTCACCCCTCCACTTT,CAFRTDNTYNSPLHF
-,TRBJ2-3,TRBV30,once,TGTGCCTGGACCAAGCTCATCGGGGGGCCAGATACGCAGTATTTT,CAWTKLIGGPDTQYF
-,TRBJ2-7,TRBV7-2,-,TGTGCCAGCAGCTTAGCAGGGGGTTGGGGTTTTCAGGGGAACGAGCAGTACTTC,CASSLAGGWGFQGNEQYF
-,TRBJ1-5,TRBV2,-,TGTGCCAGCAAAGGAGGAGGCAATCAGCCCCAGCATTTT,CASKGGGNQPQHF
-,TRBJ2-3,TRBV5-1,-,TGCGCCAGCAGCTTGGGACAGAAAGCAGATACGCAGTATTTT,CASSLGQKADTQYF
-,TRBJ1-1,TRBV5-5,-,TGTGCCAGCAGCCCGGAGCGGGGTGAAGCTTTCTTT,CASSPERGEAFF
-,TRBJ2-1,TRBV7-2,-,TGTGCCAGCAGCCCCGGTGATTGGGGGGGGCCCTACAATGAGCAGTTCTTC,CASSPGDWGGPYNEQFF
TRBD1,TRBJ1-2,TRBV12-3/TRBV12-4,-,TGTGCCAGCACCCCGGACAGGGGTGATGGCTACACCTTC,CASTPDRGDGYTF
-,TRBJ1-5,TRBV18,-,TGTGCCAGCTCACCACGCGGGCATCAGCCCCAGCATTTT,CASSPRGHQPQHF
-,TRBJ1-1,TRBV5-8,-,TGTGCCAGCAGACCTAGAGGGAACACTGAAGCTTTCTTT,CASRPRGNTEAFF
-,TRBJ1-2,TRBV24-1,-,TGTGCCACCAGTAGTGGAGGAGCGGGCTACACCTTC,CATSSGGAGYTF
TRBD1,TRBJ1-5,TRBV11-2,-,TGTGCCAGCAGCTCGGACAGGGGCGGCAATCAGCCCCAGCATTTT,CASSSDRGGNQPQHF
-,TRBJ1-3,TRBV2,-,TGTGCCAGCAGTGACGGTTTCGGAAACACCATATATTTT,CASSDGFGNTIYF
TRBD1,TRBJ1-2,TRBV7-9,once,TGTGCCAGCAGATCCACAGGGGGCTTGAACTATGGCTACACCTTC,CASRSTGGLNYGYTF
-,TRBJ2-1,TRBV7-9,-,TGTGCCAGCAGCTTGGGGGGGCTGAATGAGCAGTTCTTC,CASSLGGLNEQFF
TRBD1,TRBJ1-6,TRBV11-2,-,TGTGCCAGCAGCTTAGAAGGGGGACAGAATTCACCCCTCCACTTT,CASSLEGGQNSPLHF
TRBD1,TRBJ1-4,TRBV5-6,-,TGTGCCAGCAGCACGACAGGGACTGAAGAAAAACTGTTTTTT,CASSTTGTEEKLFF
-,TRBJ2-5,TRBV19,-,TGTGCCAGTAGTATTCGGCGGGGCCAAGAGACCCAGTACTTC,CASSIRRGQETQYF